The 13 T cell receptor beta chains given below trace back to one sample, sequenced in a study of shared clonotypes between healthy human individuals. Assay: immunoSEQ multiplex PCR; the TCRdb copy retains only in-frame clones and omits some. The data show approximately 500,000 clones, about 96% seen once. Sequencing input: naive CD4+ T cells sorted from blood. The subset here: CD45RA+ positively selected. The receptor source for this set is a woman aged 30 to 39 in good health.

V usage is TRBV18 and J usage is TRBJ2-1; D call uncertain. CDR1 and CDR2 from the germline V gene are KGHSH and LQKENI. The CDR3 spans 15 residues. V gave up 1 base and J gave up 6 bases, with 13 bases separating them. CDR3 amino acids: CASSPLEQNPNEQFF. As DNA, the CDR3 is TGTGCCAGCTCACCACTAGAACAGAACCCCAATGAGCAGTTCTTC. Based on the CDR3 plus reference TRBV18 and TRBJ2-1, the full variable domain is NAGVMQNPRHLVRRRGQEARLRCSPMKGHSHVYWYRQLPEEGLKFMVYLQKENIIDESGMPKERFSAEFPKEGPSILRIQQVVRGDSAAYFCASSPLEQNPNEQFFGPGTRLTVL.

V usage is TRBV30 and J usage is TRBJ1-2, with 10 bases that match TRBD1. Germline lookup yields CDR1 GTSNPN and CDR2 SVGIG (reference sequence). Germline trimming cut 1 base from V and 8 bases from J; bases unmatched to any gene: 4. The CDR3 is made up of 13 amino acids. The CDR3 reads CAWSGGQGPGYTF. As DNA, the CDR3 is TGTGCCTGGAGTGGGGGACAGGGGCCCGGCTACACCTTC.

The chain joins TRBV18 to TRBJ2-5; TRBD1 aligns across 7 bases. The DNA end favors TRBJ2-7, so the J call may be wrong. CDR1 KGHSH and CDR2 LQKENI come from the germline V gene. The CDR3 totals 13 residues. CDR3 loop: CASSRQGAYEQYF. CDR3 nucleotides: TGTGCCAGCTCTCGTCAGGGGGCCTACGAGCAGTACTTC.

The gene calls are TRBV9 and TRBJ2-1; 12 bases line up with TRBD2. Per germline, CDR1 SGDLS and CDR2 YYNGEE. The CDR3 is 18 residues long. Unmatched junction bases numbered 7, after V lost 3 bases and J lost 0 bases. The CDR3 is CASSAHTSGRSSYNEQFF. CDR3 nucleotide sequence: TGTGCCAGCAGCGCGCATACTAGCGGGAGGAGCTCCTACAATGAGCAGTTCTTC.

The chain carries TRBV13 and TRBJ1-2, with 10 bases identical to TRBD1. Unmatched junction bases numbered 6, after V lost 5 bases and J lost 6 bases. The CDR3 totals 14 residues. Germline CDR1 is PRHDT and CDR2 is FYEKMQ (reference sequence). The CDR3 reads CASSTRQGANGYTF. The CDR3 DNA reads as TGTGCCAGCAGCACCCGACAGGGGGCTAATGGCTACACCTTC.

The rearrangement uses TRBV6-6 and TRBJ1-1; TRBD1 is a possible D gene (5 bases). CDR1 is MNHNY, CDR2 SVGAGI, per germline (reference sequence). CDR3 size: 13 residues. V lost 6 bases and J lost 1, with 9 bases in between. The CDR3: CASRDTENTEAFF. The DNA of the CDR3 is TGTGCCAGCAGGGACACAGAGAACACTGAAGCTTTCTTT.

The chain couples TRBV9 to TRBJ2-7; 7 positions match TRBD2. Germline assignment: CDR1 SGDLS and CDR2 YYNGEE. This CDR3 has 14 residues. The J segment lost 0 bases and the V segment lost 4 bases, leaving 4 bases of the junction unmatched. The CDR3 coding sequence is TGTGCCAGCAGCACCCAGCGGGACTCCTACGAGCAGTACTTC. Translation gives CASSTQRDSYEQYF.

As to this clone: The same CDR3 arises from other DNA sequences in this sample as well. This chain connects TRBV7-2 to TRBJ2-2, with D uncertain. From germline, CDR1 is SGHTA and CDR2 FQGNSA. The CDR3 spans 13 residues. V lost 5 bases, J lost 1 base, and 5 bases lay in between. In DNA, the CDR3 is TGTGCCAGCAGCCCCAGGAACACCGGGGAGCTGTTTTTT. It codes for CASSPRNTGELFF.

The V gene is TRBV5-1, the J gene TRBJ2-1; D perhaps matches TRBD2 (5 bases). Per germline, CDR1 SGHRS and CDR2 YFSETQ. V lost 0 bases and J 8 bases, leaving 15 bases between the germline ends. This CDR3 contains 15 residues. The CDR3 reads CASSLASGRAHEQFF. The CDR3 coding sequence is TGCGCCAGCAGCTTGGCGAGCGGAAGAGCGCATGAGCAGTTCTTC.

This chain joins TRBV19 and TRBJ2-5; D remains unclear. This CDR3 has 14 amino acids. Trimming removed 4 bases at V and 1 base at J, with 10 bases between. Germline V gene data show CDR1 as LNHDA and CDR2 as SQIVND (reference sequence). CDR3 protein: CASSRGFLQETQYF. CDR3 coding DNA: TGTGCCAGTAGTAGGGGATTCCTCCAAGAGACCCAGTACTTC.

The V call is TRBV19, the J call TRBJ1-4, with D possibly being TRBD1 (5 bases). V lost 8 bases, J lost 5 bases, and 12 bases lay in between. Germline loops: CDR1 LNHDA, CDR2 SQIVND (reference sequence). This CDR3 has 13 residues. Here the CDR3 reads CASGDRPNEKLFF. CDR3 in DNA: TGTGCCAGTGGAGACAGACCCAATGAAAAACTGTTTTTT. The variable domain in full, with the rest retrieved from reference TRBV19 and TRBJ1-4, is DGGITQSPKYLFRKEGQNVTLSCEQNLNHDAMYWYRQDPGQGLRLIYYSQIVNDFQKGDIAEGYSVSREKKESFPLTVTSAQKNPTAFYLCASGDRPNEKLFFGSGTQLSVL.

V and J are TRBV28 and TRBJ2-7, with D maybe TRBD1 (5 bases). V lost 1 base, J lost 7 bases, and 20 bases lay in between. Germline V gene data show CDR1 as MDHEN and CDR2 as SYDVKM. The CDR3 has 16 residues. CDR3 sequence (DNA): TGTGCCAGCAGTTTATCGGTTGTCGCGGTGTCAGGGGAGCAGTACTTC. It yields the protein CASSLSVVAVSGEQYF.

The rearrangement joins TRBV27 to TRBJ2-2, with D hard to call. This CDR3 has 16 amino acids. Trimming removed 5 bases at V and 1 base at J, with 14 bases between. The V gene's germline CDR1 is MNHEY and CDR2 SMNVEV (reference sequence). CDR3 DNA sequence: TGTGCCAGCAGTGACTTAGACTGGCAGAACACCGGGGAGCTGTTTTTT. It encodes CASSDLDWQNTGELFF.